This TCR beta chain stems from a study of identical twins (dated by TCRdb to the mid-2010s). Notes on the research overall: TCR alpha and beta repertoires from monozygotic twins, unrelated adults of various ages and cord blood were deep-sequenced to test whether fetal clonotypes persist. To rule out contamination, replicate twin experiments were performed at different times with different library preparation protocols.

Comment on this clonotype: Its cognate antigen has yet to be identified. Base qualities are not provided; no much larger clone lies one nucleotide away.

The library relied on 5' RACE. Sequencing relied on an Illumina HiSeq 2000. A universal primer binding site was added through template switching, and the final cDNA carried a unique molecular identifier so that TCR cDNA molecules could be counted accurately. First-strand cDNA for TCR alpha and beta chains was synthesized from specific primers in the conserved constant-segment region. To control for contamination, each cDNA library was double barcoded with a SMART-Mk sample barcode plus Illumina barcodes. TruSeq adapter sequences, together with Illumina sample barcodes, were added in two successive PCR steps. The Illumina HiSeq platform was used with custom primers to sequence TCR alpha and beta cDNA libraries. The original pipeline was this. MiGEC was used to process raw reads and extract unique molecular identifiers, and MiXCR was used to find CDR3 positions. Recombination models were inferred per individual with the repgenHMM and IGoR tools using an EM algorithm. Shared clonotype analysis was performed with the tcR package in R, normalizing sharing by the product of cloneset sizes. To study raw recombination free of thymic and clonal selection effects, out-of-frame nonproductive sequences were analyzed. Clones were called with MiXCR by TCRdb after fastp trimmed the public reads at Q25, and only in-frame beta chains were retained. A single entry per CDR3 protein holds the most common genes and DNA from its merged rows. V and J calls and clone size were set by TCRdb, not the authors. Present in this sample are around 490,000 distinct CDR3 sequences, 20% to 25% of which were seen just once. The ten largest make up approximately 0.52% of the sample.

All donors were healthy Caucasians. Three pairs of female monozygotic twins, all aged about 18 to 30 years, were included in the twin cohort. Positive isolation kits from Invitrogen were used to isolate the CD4+ and CD8+ T cell populations. The CDR3 starts with the cysteine, ends with the phenylalanine, and has 18 residues. The read is trimmed to its CDR3 DNA, 54 bases read in frame from base 1. Clipping removes 1 base from V and 8 bases from J, with 8 as the unmatched junction base count. Looking up the germline V gene yields CDR1 MGHDK and CDR2 SYGVNS. Study-wide conclusions, independent of this receptor: A weaker excess of twin sharing was found in beta out-of-frame sequences because the signal-to-noise ratio was lowered by fewer shared sequences. Abundant cord blood beta clonotypes had fewer insertions, young adult naive repertoires showed a similar but weaker trend, and memory repertoires showed no such trend. Zero-insertion analyses could be partly confounded by invariant T cells such as MAIT and iNKT, though diverse VJ usage argued against such confounding for most clonotypes. In monozygotic twins, out-of-frame TCR alpha sharing was systematically underestimated by recombination models, although the models agreed with sharing between unrelated individuals. Out-of-frame TCR alpha sequences shared between twins showed an excess of low generation-probability sequences compared with coincidental sharing between unrelated individuals. Because the same donors could not be followed over many years, the conclusions relied on cross-sectional statistical analysis.

This same sample was also part of a study on yellow fever vaccine responses in identical twins. Taken from the second paper: According to the authors, in identical twins the way T cells responded to vaccination appeared partly convergent and partly personalized. In the study, vaccine-responding T cell clones were precisely tracked in identical twins.

The sample was CD4+ T cells sorted from blood. The source of this sequence is a woman under 30 in good health. The chain uses TRBV25-1 and TRBJ2-1, with 16 junctional bases fitting TRBD2. The sequenced DNA: TGTGCCAGCAGTGAATCCACCGGGACTAGCGGGGGGGGTTATGAGCAGTTCTTC. The translation is CASSESTGTSGGGYEQFF.